A selection of T cell receptor beta chains follows, all from one sample in a study of CD8 T cells in ankylosing spondylitis. TCRdb redid the calling of the 5' RACE reads with MiXCR, one entry per CDR3 protein. Of about 210,000 distinct CDR3 sequences in the sample, approximately 7.4% were seen once. Sequenced input: blood, either unsorted or a sorted T cell fraction (not recorded which). The receptor set was obtained from a male donor with ankylosing spondylitis. The CDR3 runs from the conserved cysteine through the conserved F or W. Expanded clones get a size class; other rows say once, few or many, or leave the size out.

J gene	clone size	V gene	CDR3 protein
TRBJ1-5	many	TRBV6-1	CASSERGIAEPQHF
TRBJ2-1	many	TRBV29-1	CSVVGQGWNEQFF
TRBJ2-1	many	TRBV28	CASSGTSGRPDEQFF
TRBJ2-3	many	TRBV28	CASSPPSEATDTQYF
TRBJ1-2	few	TRBV6-5	CASSYSRADDGYTF
TRBJ2-3	many	TRBV9	CASSVDGSTDTQYF
TRBJ2-7	many	TRBV27	CASRSRDRGDEQYF
TRBJ1-1	many	TRBV6-2/TRBV6-3	CASSFLVSEAFF
TRBJ2-7	-	TRBV28	CASSFGLLESGDSYEQYF
TRBJ1-2	many	TRBV5-6	CASSIGQGVYGYTF
TRBJ2-7	many	TRBV6-5	CASSYTDNSYEQYF
TRBJ2-1	many	TRBV18	CASSPDRGVNNEQFF
TRBJ2-1	many	TRBV20-1	CSASPLATSSSYNEQFF
TRBJ2-2	many	TRBV12-3/TRBV12-4	CAIMTGELFF
TRBJ2-1	many	TRBV19	CASIGTSYNEQFF
TRBJ2-7	few	TRBV5-6	CASSLALAEEQYF
TRBJ2-7	many	TRBV11-2	CASSSLGLAGRSYEQYF
TRBJ2-1	few	TRBV7-3	CASSLTAGLLDEQFF
TRBJ2-4	many	TRBV29-1	CSVTEDIQYF
TRBJ2-7	many	TRBV10-3	CAISDRYEQYF
TRBJ2-3	many	TRBV9	CASSMGLAGPSTDTQYF
TRBJ2-1	many	TRBV5-1	CASSLAGGSTDNEQFF
TRBJ1-6	many	TRBV4-1	CASSPGQGGISPLHF
TRBJ2-7	many	TRBV9	CASSSGGISYEQYF
TRBJ2-4	many	TRBV7-2	CASSFSDNAKNIQYF
TRBJ2-7	few	TRBV4-1	CASSRADHYEQYF